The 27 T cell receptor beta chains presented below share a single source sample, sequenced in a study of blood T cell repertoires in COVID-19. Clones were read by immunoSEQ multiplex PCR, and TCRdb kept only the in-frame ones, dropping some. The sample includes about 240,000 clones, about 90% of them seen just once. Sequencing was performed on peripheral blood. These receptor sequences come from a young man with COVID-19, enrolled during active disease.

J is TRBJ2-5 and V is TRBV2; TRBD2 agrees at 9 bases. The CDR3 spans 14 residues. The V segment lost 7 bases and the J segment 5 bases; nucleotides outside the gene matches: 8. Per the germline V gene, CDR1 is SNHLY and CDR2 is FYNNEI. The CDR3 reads CASMLGLAGETQYF. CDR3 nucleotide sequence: TGTGCCAGCATGTTGGGACTAGCCGGTGAGACCCAGTACTTC. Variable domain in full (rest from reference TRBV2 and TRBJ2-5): EPEVTQTPSHQVTQMGQEVILRCVPISNHLYFYWYRQILGQKVEFLVSFYNNEISEKSEIFDDQFSVERPDGSNFTLKIRSTKLEDSAMYFCASMLGLAGETQYFGPGTRLLVL.

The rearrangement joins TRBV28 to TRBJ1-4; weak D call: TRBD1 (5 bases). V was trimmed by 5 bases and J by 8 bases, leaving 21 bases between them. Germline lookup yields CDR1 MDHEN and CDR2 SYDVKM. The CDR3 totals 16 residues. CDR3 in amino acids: CASSTFREGVSEKLFF. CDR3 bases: TGTGCCAGCAGTACCTTCAGGGAAGGGGTTTCGGAAAAACTGTTTTTT.

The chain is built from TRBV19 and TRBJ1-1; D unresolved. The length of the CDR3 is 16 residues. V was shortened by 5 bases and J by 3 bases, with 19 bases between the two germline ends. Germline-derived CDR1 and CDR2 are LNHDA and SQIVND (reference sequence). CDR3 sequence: CASSPRTRRRDTEAFF. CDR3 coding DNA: TGTGCCAGTAGTCCAAGGACCAGAAGGAGGGACACTGAAGCTTTCTTT.

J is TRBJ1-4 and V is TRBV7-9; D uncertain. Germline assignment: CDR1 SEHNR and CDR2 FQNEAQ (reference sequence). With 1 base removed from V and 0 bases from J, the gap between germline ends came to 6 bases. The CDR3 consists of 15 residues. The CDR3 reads CASSLVATTNEKLFF. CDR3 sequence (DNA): TGTGCCAGCAGCTTAGTGGCCACAACTAATGAAAAACTGTTTTTT.

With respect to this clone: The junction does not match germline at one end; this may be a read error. CDR3 sequence reads: CASRPGQGNWSF. The CDR3 DNA reads as TGCGCCAGCAGGCCCGGGCAGGGGAATTGGAGTTTT. V usage is TRBV4-1 and J usage is TRBJ1-1, with D possibly matching TRBD1 (6 bases). The CDR3 is 12 residues long. Germline loops: CDR1 MGHRA, CDR2 YSYEKL.

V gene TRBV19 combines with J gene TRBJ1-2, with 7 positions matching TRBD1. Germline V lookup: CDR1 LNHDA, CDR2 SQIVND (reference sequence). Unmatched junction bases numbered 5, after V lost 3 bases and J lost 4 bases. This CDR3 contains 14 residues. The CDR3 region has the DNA TGTGCCAGTAGTATCTTACAGGGGACCTATGGCTACACCTTC. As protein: CASSILQGTYGYTF.

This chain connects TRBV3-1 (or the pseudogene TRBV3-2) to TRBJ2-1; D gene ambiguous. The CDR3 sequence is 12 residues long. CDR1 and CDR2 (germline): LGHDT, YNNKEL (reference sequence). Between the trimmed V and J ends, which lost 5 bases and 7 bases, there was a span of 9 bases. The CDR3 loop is CASSSTPNEQFF. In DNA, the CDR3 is TGTGCCAGCAGCTCCACTCCTAATGAGCAGTTCTTC.

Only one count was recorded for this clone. The DNA of the CDR3 is TGCAGTGCCCGGACAGGGGATGGCTACACCTTC. This codes for CSARTGDGYTF. The V call is TRBV20-1, the J call TRBJ1-2; 9 bases map to TRBD1. Germline V lookup: CDR1 DFQATT, CDR2 SNEGSKA (reference sequence). V gave up 6 bases and J gave up 6 bases; unmatched junction bases: 2. This CDR3 has 11 residues.

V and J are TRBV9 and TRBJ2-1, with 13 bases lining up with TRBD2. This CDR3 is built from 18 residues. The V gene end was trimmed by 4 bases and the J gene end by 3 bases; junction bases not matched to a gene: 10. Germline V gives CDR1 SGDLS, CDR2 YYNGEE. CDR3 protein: CASSLRLAGGPFYNEQFF. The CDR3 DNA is TGTGCCAGCAGCCTTCGACTAGCGGGGGGACCCTTCTACAATGAGCAGTTCTTC.

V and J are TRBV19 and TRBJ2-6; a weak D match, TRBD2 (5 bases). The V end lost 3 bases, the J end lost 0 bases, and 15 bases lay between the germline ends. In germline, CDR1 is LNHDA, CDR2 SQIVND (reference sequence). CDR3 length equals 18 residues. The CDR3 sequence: CASSMGRGDPSGANVLTF. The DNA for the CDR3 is TGTGCCAGTAGTATGGGTCGGGGTGACCCCTCTGGGGCCAACGTCCTGACTTTC.

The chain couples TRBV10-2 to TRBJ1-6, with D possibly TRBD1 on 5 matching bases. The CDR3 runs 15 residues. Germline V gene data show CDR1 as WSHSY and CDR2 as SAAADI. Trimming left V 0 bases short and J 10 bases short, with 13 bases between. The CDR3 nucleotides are TGCGCCAGCAGTGAGTCGAGCCAGGGTGCCTCACCCCTCCACTTT. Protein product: CASSESSQGASPLHF.

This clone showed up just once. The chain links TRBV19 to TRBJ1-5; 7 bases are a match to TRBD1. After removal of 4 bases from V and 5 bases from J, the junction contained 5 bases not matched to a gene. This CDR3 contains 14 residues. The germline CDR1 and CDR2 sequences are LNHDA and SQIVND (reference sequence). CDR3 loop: CASSKRQGDQPQHF. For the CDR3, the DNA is TGTGCCAGTAGTAAACGACAGGGTGATCAGCCCCAGCATTTT.

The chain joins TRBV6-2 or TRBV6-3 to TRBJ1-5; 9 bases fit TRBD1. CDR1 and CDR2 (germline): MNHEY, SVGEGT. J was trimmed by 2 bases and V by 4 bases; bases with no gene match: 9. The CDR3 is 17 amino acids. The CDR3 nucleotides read TGTGCCAGCAGTTCCGGGACAGGGTTAATAGGCAATCAGCCCCAGCATTTT. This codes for CASSSGTGLIGNQPQHF.

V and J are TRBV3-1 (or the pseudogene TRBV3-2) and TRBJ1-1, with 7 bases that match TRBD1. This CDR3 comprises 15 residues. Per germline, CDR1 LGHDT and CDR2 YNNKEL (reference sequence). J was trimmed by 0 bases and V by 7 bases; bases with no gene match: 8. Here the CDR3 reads CASTRQGSMNTEAFF. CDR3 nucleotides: TGTGCCAGCACCAGACAGGGCTCCATGAACACTGAAGCTTTCTTT.

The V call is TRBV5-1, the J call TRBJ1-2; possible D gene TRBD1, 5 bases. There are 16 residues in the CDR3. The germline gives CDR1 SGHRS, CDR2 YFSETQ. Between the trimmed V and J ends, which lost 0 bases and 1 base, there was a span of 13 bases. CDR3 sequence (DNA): TGCGCCAGCAGCTTGGCGGTAGGGGCTCTTAACTATGGCTACACCTTC. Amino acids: CASSLAVGALNYGYTF.

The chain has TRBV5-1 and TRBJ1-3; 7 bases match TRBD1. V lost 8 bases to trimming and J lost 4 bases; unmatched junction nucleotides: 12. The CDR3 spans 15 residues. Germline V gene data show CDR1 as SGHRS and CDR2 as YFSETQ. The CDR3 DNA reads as TGCGCCAGTACTTGGGACAGTTCAACCGGAAACACCATATATTTT. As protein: CASTWDSSTGNTIYF.

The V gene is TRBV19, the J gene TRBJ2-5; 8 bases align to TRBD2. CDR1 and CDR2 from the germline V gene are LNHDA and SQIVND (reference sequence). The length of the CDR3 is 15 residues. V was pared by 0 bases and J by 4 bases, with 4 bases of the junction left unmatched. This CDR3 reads CASSIDGGAGETQYF. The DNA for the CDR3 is TGTGCCAGTAGTATAGACGGGGGGGCGGGAGAGACCCAGTACTTC.

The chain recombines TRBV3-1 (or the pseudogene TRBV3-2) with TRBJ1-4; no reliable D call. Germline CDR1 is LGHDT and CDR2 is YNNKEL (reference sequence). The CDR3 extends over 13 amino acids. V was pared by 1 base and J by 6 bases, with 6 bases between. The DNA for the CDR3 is TGTGCCAGCAGCCAAGTCCCGGATGAAAAACTGTTTTTT. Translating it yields CASSQVPDEKLFF.

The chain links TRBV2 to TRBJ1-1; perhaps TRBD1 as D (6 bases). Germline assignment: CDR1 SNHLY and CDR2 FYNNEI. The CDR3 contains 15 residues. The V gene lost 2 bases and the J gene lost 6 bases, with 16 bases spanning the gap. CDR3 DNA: TGTGCCAGCAGTGAATCCCCAGGGGTCAAGGCTGAAGCTTTCTTT. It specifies CASSESPGVKAEAFF. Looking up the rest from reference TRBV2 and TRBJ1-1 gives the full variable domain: EPEVTQTPSHQVTQMGQEVILRCVPISNHLYFYWYRQILGQKVEFLVSFYNNEISEKSEIFDDQFSVERPDGSNFTLKIRSTKLEDSAMYFCASSESPGVKAEAFFGQGTRLTVV.

The CDR3 here is CASSEQRTQYF. In nucleotides, the CDR3 is TGCGCCAGCAGTGAGCAGCGGACGCAGTATTTT. The genes are TRBV10-2 and TRBJ2-3; D is perhaps TRBD2 (5 bases). Trimming stripped 2 bases from V and 9 bases from J, with 6 bases between. The CDR3 is 11 residues long. Germline loops: CDR1 WSHSY, CDR2 SAAADI.

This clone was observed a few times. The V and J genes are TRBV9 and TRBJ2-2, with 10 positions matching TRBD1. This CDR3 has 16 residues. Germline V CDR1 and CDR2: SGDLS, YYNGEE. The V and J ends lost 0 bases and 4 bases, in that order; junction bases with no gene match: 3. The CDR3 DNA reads TGTGCCAGCAGCGTAGCTGGGACAGGGGCCACCGGGGAGCTGTTTTTT. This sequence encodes CASSVAGTGATGELFF.

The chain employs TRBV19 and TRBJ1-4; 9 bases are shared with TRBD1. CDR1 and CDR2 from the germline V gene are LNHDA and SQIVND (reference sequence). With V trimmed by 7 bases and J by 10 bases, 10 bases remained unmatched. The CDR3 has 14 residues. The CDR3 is CASTSGQGTGKLFF. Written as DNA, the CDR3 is TGTGCCAGTACATCGGGACAGGGTACGGGAAAACTGTTTTTT.

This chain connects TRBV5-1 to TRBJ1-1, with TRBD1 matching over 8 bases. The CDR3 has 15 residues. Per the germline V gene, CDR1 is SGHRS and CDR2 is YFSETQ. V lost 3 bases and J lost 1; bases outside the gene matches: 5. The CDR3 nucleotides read TGCGCCAGCAGCTACTCGGGACAGGCGAACACTGAAGCTTTCTTT. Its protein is CASSYSGQANTEAFF.

CDR3 protein: CASTRNSLNTEAFF. As DNA, the CDR3 is TGTGCCAGCACCCGAAACAGCCTGAACACTGAAGCTTTCTTT. The chain combines TRBV21-1 with TRBJ1-1; the table's D call TRBD1 went unverified against the DNA. TRBV21-1 counts as a pseudogene. CDR3 length: 14 residues.

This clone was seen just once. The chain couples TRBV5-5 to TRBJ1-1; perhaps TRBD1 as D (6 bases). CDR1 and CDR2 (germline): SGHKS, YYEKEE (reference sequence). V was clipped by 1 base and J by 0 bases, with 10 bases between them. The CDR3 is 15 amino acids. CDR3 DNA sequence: TGTGCCAGCAGCTTGAATCGGGACATGAACACTGAAGCTTTCTTT. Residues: CASSLNRDMNTEAFF.

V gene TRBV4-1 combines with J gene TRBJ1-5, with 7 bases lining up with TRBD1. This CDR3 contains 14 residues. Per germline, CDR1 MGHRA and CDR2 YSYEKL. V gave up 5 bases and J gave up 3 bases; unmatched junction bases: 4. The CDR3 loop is CASSSGQINQPQHF. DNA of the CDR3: TGCGCCAGCAGCTCGGGACAGATCAATCAGCCCCAGCATTTT.

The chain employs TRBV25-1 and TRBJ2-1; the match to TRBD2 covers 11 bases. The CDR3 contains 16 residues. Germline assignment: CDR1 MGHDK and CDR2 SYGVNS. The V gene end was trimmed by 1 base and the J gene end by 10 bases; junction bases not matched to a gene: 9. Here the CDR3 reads CASSESIAGGPWEQFF. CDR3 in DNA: TGTGCCAGCAGTGAATCTATAGCGGGGGGGCCGTGGGAGCAGTTCTTC.